The 29 T cell receptor beta chains reported below all come from one sample, sequenced in a study of shared clonotypes between healthy human individuals. Only in-frame clones appear in the TCRdb table, and some are missing; sequencing was by immunoSEQ multiplex PCR. The data show hundreds of thousands of clones, 85% to 95% seen once. Positively selected for CCR7, the CD45RO-negative cells used as naive CD8 cells excluded terminally differentiated effector memory CD45RA+ cells. The sample taken for sequencing was naive CD8+ T cells sorted from blood. Receptors originate from a woman aged 30 to 39 in good health.

The chain couples TRBV27 to TRBJ1-1; TRBD1 might be the D (6 bases). With 1 base removed from V and 4 bases from J, the gap between germline ends came to 10 bases. Germline V gives CDR1 MNHEY, CDR2 SMNVEV (reference sequence). The CDR3 has 14 residues. The chain's CDR3 is CASSLWGLGTEAFF. CDR3 sequence (DNA): TGTGCCAGCAGTTTATGGGGGCTGGGCACTGAAGCTTTCTTT.

The chain carries TRBV19 and TRBJ2-6, with 8 bases fitting TRBD1. The germline V gene has CDR1 LNHDA and CDR2 SQIVND (reference sequence). This CDR3 region has 20 residues. The V gene end was trimmed by 5 bases and the J gene end by 0 bases; junction bases not matched to a gene: 15. The CDR3 nucleotides are TGTGCCAGTAGTGCCTTTTGGGGACAGGACCAACACTCTGGGGCCAACGTCCTGACTTTC. This encodes CASSAFWGQDQHSGANVLTF.

This chain connects TRBV19 to TRBJ1-4; a possible D gene is TRBD1 (5 bases). Trimming pared 9 bases from V and 11 bases from J, leaving 16 bases between. This CDR3 has 12 amino acids. Germline CDR1 reads LNHDA; CDR2 reads SQIVND (reference sequence). DNA of the CDR3: TGTGCCAGCGGGGCGGCGGTCGGGAAACTGTTTTTT. Protein sequence: CASGAAVGKLFF. Combining the CDR3 with reference TRBV19 and TRBJ1-4 gives the whole variable domain DGGITQSPKYLFRKEGQNVTLSCEQNLNHDAMYWYRQDPGQGLRLIYYSQIVNDFQKGDIAEGYSVSREKKESFPLTVTSAQKNPTAFYLCASGAAVGKLFFGSGTQLSVL.

This sequence joins TRBV10-2 and TRBJ2-7; D is possibly TRBD1 (5 bases). The germline V and J ends were trimmed by 4 bases and 2 bases, with 9 bases remaining between them. Germline loops: CDR1 WSHSY, CDR2 SAAADI. There are 13 residues in the CDR3. CDR3 in amino acids: CASSVDTTYEQYF. CDR3 DNA: TGCGCCAGCAGTGTGGACACAACCTACGAGCAGTACTTC.

The V and J genes are TRBV13 and TRBJ2-1, with 8 nucleotides matching TRBD2. J lost 4 bases, V lost 4 bases, and 6 bases had no gene match. CDR3 size: 15 residues. The germline V gene has CDR1 PRHDT and CDR2 FYEKMQ (reference sequence). CDR3 coding DNA: TGTGCCAGCAGCTCTAGCGGGCGGGATTACAATGAGCAGTTCTTC. Its translation: CASSSSGRDYNEQFF.

The chain recombines TRBV28 with TRBJ1-1, with a tentative D call TRBD1 (5 bases). With 1 base removed from V and 2 bases from J, the gap between germline ends came to 8 bases. The CDR3 spans 14 residues. The germline V gene encodes CDR1 MDHEN and CDR2 SYDVKM. The CDR3 bases are TGTGCCAGCAGTTTATACAGGACTAACACTGAAGCTTTCTTT. The encoded protein is CASSLYRTNTEAFF.

On this clone itself: This CDR3 is also generated by other DNA sequences in the sample. The genes are TRBV11-2 and TRBJ2-7, with D tentatively TRBD2 (6 bases). Germline CDR1 is SGHAT and CDR2 is FQNNGV. The CDR3 runs 14 residues. Trimming pared 1 base from V and 1 base from J, leaving 8 bases between. The DNA for the CDR3 is TGTGCCAGCAGCTTAGGACTAGGTTCCTACGAGCAGTACTTC. Protein: CASSLGLGSYEQYF.

The rearrangement joins TRBV15 to TRBJ2-1; either TRBD1 or TRBD2 may fit D (6 bases each). Trimming took 7 bases from V and 7 from J, leaving 17 bases between them. Germline-derived CDR1 and CDR2 are LNHNV and YYDKDF (reference sequence). The CDR3 consists of 14 residues. The CDR3 here is CATKGGGLKNEQFF. The CDR3 coding sequence is TGTGCCACCAAAGGGGGAGGATTGAAAAATGAGCAGTTCTTC.

V gene TRBV9 combines with J gene TRBJ2-5; no firm D call. V lost 4 bases to trimming and J lost 4 bases, with 14 bases between them. Germline V gene sequence: CDR1 SGDLS, CDR2 YYNGEE. The CDR3 runs 14 residues. CDR3 sequence (DNA): TGTGCCAGCAGCCCGACCCTTGTGGCAGAGACCCAGTACTTC. It encodes CASSPTLVAETQYF. Using reference TRBV9 and TRBJ2-5 for the parts outside the CDR3, the full variable domain is DSGVTQTPKHLITATGQRVTLRCSPRSGDLSVYWYQQSLDQGLQFLIQYYNGEERAKGNILERFSAQQFPDLHSELNLSSLELGDSALYFCASSPTLVAETQYFGPGTRLLVL.

This clone was observed a single time. The chain couples TRBV6-1 to TRBJ2-7, with D possibly TRBD2 on 5 matching bases. Trimming cost V 5 bases and J 6 bases, with 8 bases left between them. The length of the CDR3 is 11 residues. Per germline, CDR1 MNHNS and CDR2 SASEGT. The CDR3 nucleotides are TGTGCCAGCAGTCCCGGAGGCGAGCAGTACTTC. Amino acid sequence: CASSPGGEQYF.

This clone has a single count. The chain joins TRBV7-9 to TRBJ2-3, with 9 nucleotides matching TRBD2. CDR1 and CDR2 (germline): SEHNR, FQNEAQ (reference sequence). The CDR3 spans 16 residues. V was pared by 2 bases and J by 0 bases, with 3 bases of the junction left unmatched. The CDR3 sequence is CASSLPSGVSTDTQYF. The CDR3 nucleotides are TGTGCCAGCAGCTTACCTAGCGGGGTTAGCACAGATACGCAGTATTTT.

The V and J genes are TRBV5-4 and TRBJ2-7; D is unresolved. The CDR3 consists of 11 residues. Germline CDR1 is SGHNT and CDR2 is YYREEE (reference sequence). Trimming took off 4 bases at V and 4 bases at J, with 6 bases between the two ends. The CDR3: CASSHGYEQYF. The CDR3 DNA sequence: TGTGCCAGCAGCCACGGGTACGAGCAGTACTTC.

CDR3 sequence: CASSYSNGPKNIQYF. The CDR3 coding sequence is TGTGCCAGCAGTTACTCGAACGGCCCCAAAAACATTCAGTACTTC. The chain couples TRBV6-5 to TRBJ2-4; D call uncertain. From germline, CDR1 is MNHEY and CDR2 SVGAGI. With 0 bases removed from V and 2 bases from J, the gap between germline ends came to 8 bases. The CDR3 has 15 amino acids.

The chain links TRBV27 to TRBJ1-4; 7 bases fit TRBD1. The CDR3 covers 15 residues. Unmatched junction bases numbered 8, after V lost 6 bases and J lost 4 bases. Germline assignment: CDR1 MNHEY and CDR2 SMNVEV (reference sequence). CDR3 amino acids: CASRYTGVGNEKLFF. CDR3 DNA: TGTGCCAGCAGGTACACAGGGGTCGGTAATGAAAAACTGTTTTTT.

The chain uses TRBV5-6 and TRBJ1-2; 9 bases are a match to TRBD1. Germline V gene lookup returns CDR1 SGHDT and CDR2 YYEEEE. Trimming took 4 bases from V and 6 from J; bases not matched to a gene: 7. The CDR3 has 14 residues. The CDR3 coding sequence is TGTGCCAGCAGCCTTCAAACAGGGGGCAATGGCTACACCTTC. Its protein product is CASSLQTGGNGYTF.

The V gene is TRBV27, the J gene TRBJ2-1; tentative D call: TRBD1 (5 bases). The CDR3 covers 15 residues. Deletions cut 6 bases from V and 6 bases from J, with 18 bases between. The V gene's germline CDR1 is MNHEY and CDR2 SMNVEV (reference sequence). In DNA form, the CDR3 reads TGTGCCAGCAGACTCCAGGGCCAAACCGGCAATGAGCAGTTCTTC. The encoded protein is CASRLQGQTGNEQFF.

V gene TRBV11-2 combines with J gene TRBJ2-7; tentative D call: TRBD2 (5 bases). Germline CDR1 reads SGHAT; CDR2 reads FQNNGV. This CDR3 has 16 amino acids. V lost 4 bases and J 0 bases, leaving 16 bases between the germline ends. The DNA of the CDR3 is TGTGCCAGCAGCTCCTACCCCGGGATTAGCTCCTACGAGCAGTACTTC. This gives the protein CASSSYPGISSYEQYF. The whole variable domain, filled in from reference TRBV11-2 and TRBJ2-7, reads EAGVAQSPRYKIIEKRQSVAFWCNPISGHATLYWYQQILGQGPKLLIQFQNNGVVDDSQLPKDRFSAERLKGVDSTLKIQPAKLEDSAVYLCASSSYPGISSYEQYFGPGTRLTVT.

The chain couples TRBV5-4 to TRBJ2-7; D is tentatively TRBD1 or TRBD2 (6 bases each). Looked up from germline, CDR1 is SGHNT and CDR2 is YYREEE (reference sequence). Deletions cut 2 bases from V and 2 bases from J, with 14 bases between. This CDR3 is built from 15 residues. CDR3 nucleotide sequence: TGTGCCAGCAGCTTTAGGGGGGAGGAACCCTACGAGCAGTACTTC. Translated, it gives CASSFRGEEPYEQYF.

The chain carries TRBV6-1 and TRBJ1-5; 8 nucleotides agree with TRBD1. The junction had 7 bases not matched to a gene; V was cut back by 0 bases and J by 6 bases. Per germline, CDR1 MNHNS and CDR2 SASEGT. This CDR3 is built from 16 residues. CDR3 bases: TGTGCCAGCAGTGAAGCGGCAGGGGGCGAGGTTCAGCCCCAGCATTTT. This gives the protein CASSEAAGGEVQPQHF.

V is TRBV25-1 and J is TRBJ1-2; no clear D gene. The CDR3 has 11 residues. CDR1 is MGHDK and CDR2 is SYGVNS in the germline V gene. The V and J ends lost 8 bases and 5 bases respectively, with 9 bases between them. This CDR3 reads CASWGGYGYTF. The CDR3 DNA follows: TGTGCCAGCTGGGGAGGTTATGGCTACACCTTC.

This sequence joins TRBV7-6 and TRBJ2-1; a weak D match, TRBD2 (5 bases). CDR3 size: 15 residues. CDR1 and CDR2 from the germline V gene are SGHVS and FNYEAQ. Trimming took 5 bases from V and 0 from J, leaving 11 bases between them. CDR3 protein: CASSATRSSYNEQFF. CDR3 coding DNA: TGTGCCAGCAGCGCCACTAGGAGCTCCTACAATGAGCAGTTCTTC.

The V call is TRBV13, the J call TRBJ2-2; D perhaps matches TRBD2 (5 bases). Between the trimmed V and J ends, which lost 5 bases and 0 bases, there was a span of 13 bases. The CDR3 is 16 residues long. Germline CDR1 and CDR2: PRHDT and FYEKMQ (reference sequence). The CDR3: CASSASGISNTGELFF. The CDR3 DNA sequence: TGTGCCAGCAGCGCGAGCGGAATTTCGAACACCGGGGAGCTGTTTTTT. Supplemented by reference TRBV13 and TRBJ2-2, the full variable domain reads AAGVIQSPRHLIKEKRETATLKCYPIPRHDTVYWYQQGPGQDPQFLISFYEKMQSDKGSIPDRFSAQQFSDYHSELNMSSLELGDSALYFCASSASGISNTGELFFGEGSRLTVL.

The chain combines TRBV27 with TRBJ2-1; the D gene is possibly TRBD2 (5 bases). V was trimmed by 5 bases and J by 6 bases, leaving 14 bases between them. CDR1 is MNHEY and CDR2 is SMNVEV in the germline V gene (reference sequence). The CDR3 spans 14 residues. This chain's CDR3 is CASSTLGGRNEQFF. CDR3 nucleotides: TGTGCCAGCAGTACTCTCGGAGGACGCAATGAGCAGTTCTTC.

This clone was observed once. The rearrangement uses TRBV27 and TRBJ1-3; no firm D call. Deletions cut 8 bases from V and 3 bases from J, with 11 bases between. The CDR3 is made up of 13 amino acids. The V gene's germline CDR1 is MNHEY and CDR2 SMNVEV (reference sequence). The CDR3 region has the DNA TGTGCCAGCCGGAGCAAAAATGGAAACACCATATATTTT. It encodes CASRSKNGNTIYF.

In its sample, this clone was seen once. This sample also contains other DNA sequences that code for the same CDR3. V is TRBV19 and J is TRBJ2-2, with D hard to call. Germline CDR1 and CDR2: LNHDA and SQIVND (reference sequence). V gave up 1 base and J gave up 1 base, with 1 base separating them. This CDR3 contains 13 residues. CDR3 nucleotides: TGTGCCAGTAGTATAGGGAACACCGGGGAGCTGTTTTTT. Protein product: CASSIGNTGELFF.

The chain couples TRBV18 to TRBJ1-1; TRBD1 matches 7 bases. Germline values: CDR1 KGHSH, CDR2 LQKENI. V lost 3 bases to trimming and J lost 0 bases; unmatched junction nucleotides: 7. The CDR3 contains 16 residues. The CDR3, as DNA: TGTGCCAGCTCACCCGGGACAGACACCTTGAACACTGAAGCTTTCTTT. Translation: CASSPGTDTLNTEAFF.

The V call is TRBV6-5, the J call TRBJ1-2; possibly TRBD1 for D (5 bases). V was shortened by 2 bases and J by 6 bases, with 16 bases between the two germline ends. The CDR3 is 15 amino acids. Germline V gene lookup returns CDR1 MNHEY and CDR2 SVGAGI. CDR3 sequence: CASSYETAPRDGYTF. The CDR3 DNA reads as TGTGCCAGCAGTTACGAGACAGCACCTAGGGATGGCTACACCTTC.

The chain combines TRBV5-6 with TRBJ2-3; 8 positions match TRBD1. V dropped 1 base and J dropped 4; count of bases not matched to a gene: 11. The CDR3 extends over 17 amino acids. CDR1 SGHDT and CDR2 YYEEEE come from the germline V gene. CDR3 sequence reads: CASSLRGDRRSPDTQYF. The DNA of the CDR3 is TGTGCCAGCAGCTTGAGGGGGGACAGGAGGTCCCCAGATACGCAGTATTTT. The entire variable domain, with the rest obtained from reference TRBV5-6 and TRBJ2-3, is as follows: DAGVTQSPTHLIKTRGQQVTLRCSPKSGHDTVSWYQQALGQGPQFIFQYYEEEERQRGNFPDRFSGHQFPNYSSELNVNALLLGDSALYLCASSLRGDRRSPDTQYFGPGTRLTVL.

The rearrangement joins TRBV11-2 to TRBJ2-1, with D possibly being TRBD1 or TRBD2 (5 bases each). The germline V gene encodes CDR1 SGHAT and CDR2 FQNNGV. V lost 2 bases, J lost 3 bases, and 14 bases lay in between. The CDR3 totals 16 residues. The CDR3 loop is CASSLLTGRRYNEQFF. Written as DNA, the CDR3 is TGTGCCAGCAGCTTACTGACGGGGCGGCGCTACAATGAGCAGTTCTTC.